This T cell receptor (beta chain) was recovered during a study of shared clonotypes between healthy human individuals. The CDR3 has 14 amino acids. Germline CDR1 MNHEY, CDR2 SMNVEV (reference sequence). With V trimmed by 3 bases and J by 2 bases, 1 base remained unmatched. With regard to this clone: The same CDR3 is also encoded by other DNA sequences in this sample.

A deep-level run was used for the assay. Assay: immunoSEQ multiplex PCR; the TCRdb copy retains only in-frame clones and omits some. The table lists around 2,000,000 clones, about 95% of them singletons. CD8 cells classed as naive were CD45RO-negative and positively selected for CCR7, excluding terminally differentiated effector memory CD45RA+ cells. The gene calls are TRBV27 and TRBJ2-7, with TRBD1 matching over 10 bases. The specimen sequenced was naive CD8+ T cells sorted from blood. The receptor's source is a man younger than 30 in good health. The CDR3 DNA reads TGTGCCAGCAGTTTTGGGACAGGGGCCTACGAGCAGTACTTC. Amino acids: CASSFGTGAYEQYF.